The clone carrying this T cell receptor beta chain was found a few times. The antigen is unknown. These data come from a study of cytomegalovirus exposure and HLA in healthy donors. Study-wide results and limits: In a later analysis, several top co-occurrence clusters appeared linked to parvovirus B19, influenza, CMV and Epstein-Barr virus. Published work reported that the classifier diagnosed cytomegalovirus status with high specificity and sensitivity. Earlier analysis yielded a pattern in which most TCR beta V segments were productive about 87% or about 30% of the time. Later analysis identified a missense DCLRE1C variant that was linked to TCR beta V- and J-gene trimming.

The germline CDR1 and CDR2 sequences are SGHAT and FQNNGV. The CDR3 covers 16 residues. The V gene end was trimmed by 0 bases and the J gene end by 4 bases; junction bases not matched to a gene: 6. PCR amplification relied on 60 Vbeta primers (plus 13 Jbeta primers). Generated by immunoSEQ multiplex PCR, the TCRdb table keeps only in-frame clones and is missing some. The repertoire has roughly 160,000 clones, about 65% of them found once; the top ten carry approximately 1.5%. Sequenced: PBMCs. The V and J genes are TRBV11-2 and TRBJ2-3; TRBD2 matches at 8 bases. This receptor was identified in a girl between 5 and 17 years old in good health and CMV-seronegative. CDR3 in DNA: TGTGCCAGCAGCTTAGATCTACGGGGGGGCCCAGATACGCAGTATTTT. Protein: CASSLDLRGGPDTQYF.